Given below is one T cell receptor (beta chain) in context. Its cognate antigen is unknown. This sample is part of a study of T cell repertoires in cytomegalovirus infection. In TCRdb, the reads were re-called with MiXCR into one record per CDR3 protein. The sample holds approximately 600,000 distinct CDR3 sequences; just under 40% are singletons and the top ten take around 46%. V was trimmed by 0 bases and J by 4 bases, leaving 10 bases between them. CDR1 and CDR2 from the germline V gene are SGHTA and FQGNSA. The CDR3 length is 14 residues. This chain links TRBV7-2 with TRBJ2-7; no firm D call. The TCR originated in a human donor in good health (CMV status not recorded). Some clones in this sample may be carry-over from other donors' samples. The sample in question was cultured PBMCs, obtained from culture after CMV antigen stimulation. The CDR3 region has the DNA TGTGCCAGCAGCTTAGCTGGAGCCAGGTACGAGCAGTACTTC. As protein: CASSLAGARYEQYF.